A single sample gave rise to the 7 T cell receptor beta chains below, sequenced in a study of neoadjuvant nivolumab and ipilimumab in lung cancer. The assay was immunoSEQ multiplex PCR, and TCRdb's table has in-frame clones only and misses some. Among approximately 8,400 clones listed, roughly 80% were seen once. Specimen: adjacent normal lung tissue, collected after neoadjuvant nivolumab, alone or with ipilimumab, at or shortly before surgery. All receptors derive from an adult with non-small cell lung cancer.

The chain couples TRBV5-4 to TRBJ2-7; TRBD1 matches at 8 bases. Germline CDR1 reads SGHNT; CDR2 reads YYREEE (reference sequence). Unmatched junction bases numbered 6, after V lost 4 bases and J lost 0 bases. The CDR3 sequence is 15 residues long. This CDR3 is CASSLGTGGSYEQYF. The CDR3 DNA reads TGTGCCAGCAGCCTAGGAACAGGGGGCTCCTACGAGCAGTACTTC. The full variable domain, rest sourced from reference TRBV5-4 and TRBJ2-7, is ETGVTQSPTHLIKTRGQQVTLRCSSQSGHNTVSWYQQALGQGPQFIFQYYREEENGRGNFPPRFSGLQFPNYSSELNVNALELDDSALYLCASSLGTGGSYEQYFGPGTRLTVT.

This clone was seen a single time. J is TRBJ2-7 and V is TRBV5-5; weak D call: TRBD2 (5 bases). The germline V gene encodes CDR1 SGHKS and CDR2 YYEKEE (reference sequence). There are 14 residues in the CDR3. The V end lost 3 bases, the J end lost 3 bases, and 13 bases lay between the germline ends. For the CDR3, the DNA is TGTGCCAGCAGCTCCGGGGTGCCTCACTACGAGCAGTACTTC. This sequence encodes CASSSGVPHYEQYF.

The chain employs TRBV5-1 and TRBJ2-3; a possible D gene is TRBD2 (6 bases). The CDR3 has 17 amino acids. Germline lookup yields CDR1 SGHRS and CDR2 YFSETQ. Trimming took 5 bases from V and 1 from J, leaving 20 bases between them. The DNA for the CDR3 is TGCGCCAGCAGTTTGCGGGCCCGCGGGGTTGGCACAGATACGCAGTATTTT. It encodes CASSLRARGVGTDTQYF.

This sequence joins TRBV5-4 and TRBJ2-1; 7 nucleotides match TRBD2. The trim removed 0 bases at V and 7 bases at J, leaving 4 bases unmatched. Per the germline V gene, CDR1 is SGHNT and CDR2 is YYREEE (reference sequence). There are 14 residues in the CDR3. CDR3 loop: CASSLALGGNEQFF. CDR3 DNA: TGTGCCAGCAGCTTGGCCCTGGGGGGGAATGAGCAGTTCTTC.

The chain is built from TRBV5-6 and TRBJ2-7; D is tentatively TRBD1 or TRBD2 (6 bases each). The V end lost 1 base, the J end lost 2 bases, and 22 bases lay between the germline ends. The germline V gene has CDR1 SGHDT and CDR2 YYEEEE. The CDR3 has 18 amino acids. The CDR3 here is CASSLQGFGGRSTYEQYF. CDR3 coding DNA: TGTGCCAGCAGCTTGCAAGGCTTCGGGGGCAGGTCAACCTACGAGCAGTACTTC.

The chain has TRBV25-1 and TRBJ2-7; D call uncertain. V was shortened by 0 bases and J by 2 bases, with 2 bases between the two germline ends. Looked up from germline, CDR1 is MGHDK and CDR2 is SYGVNS. This CDR3 is 12 amino acids long. The CDR3, as DNA: TGTGCCAGCAGTGAATATACCTACGAGCAGTACTTC. As protein: CASSEYTYEQYF.

This clone was observed a single time. V gene TRBV18 combines with J gene TRBJ1-3; D unclear. Between the trimmed V and J ends, which lost 3 bases and 0 bases, there was a span of 9 bases. Germline V lookup: CDR1 KGHSH, CDR2 LQKENI. This CDR3 spans 15 amino acids. The CDR3 nucleotides are TGTGCCAGCTCACCGCTGTCGGACTCTGGAAACACCATATATTTT. Translation: CASSPLSDSGNTIYF.